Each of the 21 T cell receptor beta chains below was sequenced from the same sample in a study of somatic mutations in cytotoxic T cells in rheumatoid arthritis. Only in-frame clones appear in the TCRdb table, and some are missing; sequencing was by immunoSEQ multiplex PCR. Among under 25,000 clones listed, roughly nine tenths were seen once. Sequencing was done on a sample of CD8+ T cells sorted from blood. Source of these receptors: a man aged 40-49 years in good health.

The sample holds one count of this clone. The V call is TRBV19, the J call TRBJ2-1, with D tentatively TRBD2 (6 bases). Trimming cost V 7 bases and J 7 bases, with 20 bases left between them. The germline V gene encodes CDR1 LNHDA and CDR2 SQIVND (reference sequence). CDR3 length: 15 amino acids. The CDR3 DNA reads TGTGCCAGTACCATGACTAGAGGGTTCCGGAATGAGCAGTTCTTC. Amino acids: CASTMTRGFRNEQFF.

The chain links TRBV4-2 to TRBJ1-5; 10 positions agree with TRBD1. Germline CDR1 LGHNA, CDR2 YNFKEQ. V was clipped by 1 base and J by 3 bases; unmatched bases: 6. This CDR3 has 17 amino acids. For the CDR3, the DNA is TGTGCCAGCAGCCAAGGGACAGGGGGGCCTTACAATCAGCCCCAGCATTTT. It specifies CASSQGTGGPYNQPQHF.

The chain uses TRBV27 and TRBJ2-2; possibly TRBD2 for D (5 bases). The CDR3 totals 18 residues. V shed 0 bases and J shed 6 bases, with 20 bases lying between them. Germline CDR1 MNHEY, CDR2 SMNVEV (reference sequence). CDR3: CASSLSGLASLWSGELFF. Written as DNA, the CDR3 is TGTGCCAGCAGTTTATCCGGGCTAGCCAGTCTTTGGTCCGGGGAGCTGTTTTTT.

This CDR3 is CASSRGLGNSPLHF. Here the CDR3 DNA reads TGTGCCAGCAGCCGCGGTTTGGGCAATTCACCCCTCCACTTT. This sequence joins TRBV28 and TRBJ1-6; unclear D gene. CDR3 length: 14 amino acids. Germline V gives CDR1 MDHEN, CDR2 SYDVKM. Trimming took 6 bases from V and 7 from J, leaving 13 bases between them.

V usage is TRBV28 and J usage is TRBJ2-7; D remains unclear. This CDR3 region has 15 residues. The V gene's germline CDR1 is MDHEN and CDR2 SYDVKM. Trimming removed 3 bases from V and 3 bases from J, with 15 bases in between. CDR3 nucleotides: TGTGCCAGCAGTTTCGCCACCGCAGTGAGCTACGAGCAGTACTTC. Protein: CASSFATAVSYEQYF. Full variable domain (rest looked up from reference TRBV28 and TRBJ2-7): DVKVTQSSRYLVKRTGEKVFLECVQDMDHENMFWYRQDPGLGLRLIYFSYDVKMKEKGDIPEGYSVSREKKERFSLILESASTNQTSMYLCASSFATAVSYEQYFGPGTRLTVT.

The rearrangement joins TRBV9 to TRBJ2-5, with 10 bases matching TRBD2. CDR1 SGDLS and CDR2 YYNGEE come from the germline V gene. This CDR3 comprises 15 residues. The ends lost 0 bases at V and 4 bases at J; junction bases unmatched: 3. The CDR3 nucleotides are TGTGCCAGCAGCGTAGAGGGACTAGCGACAGAGACCCAGTACTTC. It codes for CASSVEGLATETQYF.

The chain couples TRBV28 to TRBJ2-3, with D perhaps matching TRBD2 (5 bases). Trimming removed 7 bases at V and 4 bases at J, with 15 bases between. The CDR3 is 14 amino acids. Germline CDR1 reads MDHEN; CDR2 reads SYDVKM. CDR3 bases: TGTGCCAGCAAGTATGGGTCCGGGGCAGATACGCAGTATTTT. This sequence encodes CASKYGSGADTQYF.

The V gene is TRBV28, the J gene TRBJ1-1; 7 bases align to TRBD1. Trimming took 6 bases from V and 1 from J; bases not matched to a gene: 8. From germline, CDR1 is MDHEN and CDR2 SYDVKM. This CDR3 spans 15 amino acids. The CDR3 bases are TGTGCCAGCAGGCACAGGGGTGACGGGAACACTGAAGCTTTCTTT. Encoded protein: CASRHRGDGNTEAFF.

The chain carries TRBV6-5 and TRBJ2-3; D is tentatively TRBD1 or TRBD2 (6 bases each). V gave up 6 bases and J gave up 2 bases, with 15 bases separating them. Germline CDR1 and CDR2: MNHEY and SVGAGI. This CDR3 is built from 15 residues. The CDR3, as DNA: TGTGCCAGCAGCCCGATGGGGGGCCTCACAGATACGCAGTATTTT. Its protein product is CASSPMGGLTDTQYF.

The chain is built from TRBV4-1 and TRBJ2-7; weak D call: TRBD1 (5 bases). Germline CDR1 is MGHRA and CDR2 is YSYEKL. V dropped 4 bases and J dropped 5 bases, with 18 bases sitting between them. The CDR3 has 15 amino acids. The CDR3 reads CASSRGSDVVHEQYF. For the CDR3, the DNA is TGCGCCAGCAGCCGGGGCAGCGACGTTGTCCACGAGCAGTACTTC.

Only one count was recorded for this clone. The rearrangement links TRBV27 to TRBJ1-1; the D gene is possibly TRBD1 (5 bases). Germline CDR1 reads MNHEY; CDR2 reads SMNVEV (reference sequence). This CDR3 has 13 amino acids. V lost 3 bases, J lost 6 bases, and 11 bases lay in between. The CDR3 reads CASSFGTGSEAFF. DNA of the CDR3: TGTGCCAGCAGTTTCGGGACGGGGTCTGAAGCTTTCTTT.

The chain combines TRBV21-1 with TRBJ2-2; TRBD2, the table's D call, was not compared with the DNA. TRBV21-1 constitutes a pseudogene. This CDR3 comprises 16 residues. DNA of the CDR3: TGTGCCAGCAGCAAAGGCCCGGACGGGAGGACCGGGGAGCTGTTTTTT. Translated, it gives CASSKGPDGRTGELFF.

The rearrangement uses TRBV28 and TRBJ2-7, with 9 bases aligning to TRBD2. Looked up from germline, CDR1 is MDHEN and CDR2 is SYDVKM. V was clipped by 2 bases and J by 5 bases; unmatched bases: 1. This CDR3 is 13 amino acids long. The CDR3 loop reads CASSLLAGNEQYF. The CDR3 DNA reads TGTGCCAGCAGTTTACTAGCGGGAAACGAGCAGTACTTC.

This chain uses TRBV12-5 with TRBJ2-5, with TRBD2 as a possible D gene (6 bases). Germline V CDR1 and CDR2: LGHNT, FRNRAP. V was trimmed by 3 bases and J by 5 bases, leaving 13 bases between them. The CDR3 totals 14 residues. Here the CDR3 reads CASGFGGFEETQYF. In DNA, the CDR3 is TGTGCTAGTGGTTTTGGAGGGTTCGAGGAGACCCAGTACTTC.

The CDR3 spells CASSHESRTDTQYF. CDR3 DNA sequence: TGTGCCAGCAGCCACGAGTCACGCACAGATACGCAGTATTTT. This chain joins TRBV28 and TRBJ2-3; D unclear. Germline CDR1 MDHEN, CDR2 SYDVKM. The CDR3 spans 14 residues. Trimming removed 6 bases from V and 1 base from J, with 11 bases in between.

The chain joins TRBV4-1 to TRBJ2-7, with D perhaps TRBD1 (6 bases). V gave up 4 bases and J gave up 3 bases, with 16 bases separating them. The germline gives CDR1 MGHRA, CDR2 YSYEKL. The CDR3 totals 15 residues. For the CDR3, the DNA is TGCGCCAGCAGCCCGGAAGTATTAGGGGGCTACGAGCAGTACTTC. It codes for CASSPEVLGGYEQYF.

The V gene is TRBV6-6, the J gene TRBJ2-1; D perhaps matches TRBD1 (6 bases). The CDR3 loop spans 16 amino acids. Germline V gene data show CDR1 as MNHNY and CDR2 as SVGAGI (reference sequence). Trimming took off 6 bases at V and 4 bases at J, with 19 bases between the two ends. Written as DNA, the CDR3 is TGTGCCAGCAGGCCGGGTCAGGGGACGACATACAATGAGCAGTTCTTC. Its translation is CASRPGQGTTYNEQFF.

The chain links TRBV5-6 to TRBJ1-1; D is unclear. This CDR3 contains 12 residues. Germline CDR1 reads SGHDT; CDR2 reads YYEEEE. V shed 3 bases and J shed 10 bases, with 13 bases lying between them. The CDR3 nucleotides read TGTGCCAGCAGCTCCGAGGGTTTCGGAGCTTTCTTT. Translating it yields CASSSEGFGAFF. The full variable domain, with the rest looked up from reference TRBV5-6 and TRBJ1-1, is DAGVTQSPTHLIKTRGQQVTLRCSPKSGHDTVSWYQQALGQGPQFIFQYYEEEERQRGNFPDRFSGHQFPNYSSELNVNALLLGDSALYLCASSSEGFGAFFGQGTRLTVV.

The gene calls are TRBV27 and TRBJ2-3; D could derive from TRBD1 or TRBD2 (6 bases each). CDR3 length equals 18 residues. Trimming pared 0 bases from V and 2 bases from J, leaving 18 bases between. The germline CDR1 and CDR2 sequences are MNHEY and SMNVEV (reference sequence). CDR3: CASSLSMAGHLNTDTQYF. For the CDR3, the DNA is TGTGCCAGCAGTTTATCCATGGCGGGACATTTAAACACAGATACGCAGTATTTT.

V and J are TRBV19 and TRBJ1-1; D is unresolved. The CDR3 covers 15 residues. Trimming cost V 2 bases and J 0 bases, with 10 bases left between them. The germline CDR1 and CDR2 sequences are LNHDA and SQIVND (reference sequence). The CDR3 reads CASSISGWMNTEAFF. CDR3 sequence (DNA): TGTGCCAGTAGTATATCGGGTTGGATGAACACTGAAGCTTTCTTT.

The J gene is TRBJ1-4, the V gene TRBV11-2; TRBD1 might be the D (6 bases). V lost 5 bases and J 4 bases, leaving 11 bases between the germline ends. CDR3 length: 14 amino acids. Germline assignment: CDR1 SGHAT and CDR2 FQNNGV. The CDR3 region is CASSPRQDNEKLFF. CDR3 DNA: TGTGCCAGCAGCCCCCGACAGGATAATGAAAAACTGTTTTTT.